These T cell receptor beta chains were read from a single sample in a study of blood T cell repertoires in COVID-19. Clones were read by immunoSEQ multiplex PCR, and TCRdb kept only the in-frame ones, dropping some. The sample shows approximately 29,000 clones, 81% of them seen only once. What was sequenced was peripheral blood. These receptors were collected from an older woman with acute or convalescent COVID-19. Each CDR3 is given with its conserved first and last residue. The order of the fields is J gene, clone size, V gene, D gene, CDR3 DNA, CDR3 protein. D genes are given only for firm matches. For some rows the clone size is stated as once, few or many, or as a class when expanded; others skip it.

J: TRBJ2-5; size: NA; V: TRBV27; D: TRBD2; DNA: TGTGCCAGCAGCCTGAGGGGAGGGAACGGAGAGACCCAGTACTTC; CDR3: CASSLRGGNGETQYF
J: TRBJ1-1; size: NA; V: TRBV27; D: TRBD1; DNA: TGTGCCAGCACCTTCTTAGGTAGGGGACAGGGGATCGCGAACACTGAAGCTTTCTTT; CDR3: CASTFLGRGQGIANTEAFF
J: TRBJ1-1; size: NA; V: TRBV28; D: NA; DNA: TGTGCCAGCAGTACCCCGTTCCAGGCTGAAGCTTTCTTT; CDR3: CASSTPFQAEAFF
J: TRBJ1-2; size: NA; V: TRBV6-4; D: NA; DNA: TGTGCCAGCAGTAAGGGGCCTAACTATGGCTACACCTTC; CDR3: CASSKGPNYGYTF
J: TRBJ2-3; size: NA; V: TRBV25-1; D: TRBD2; DNA: TGTGCCAGCAGCCTTACTAGCGGCCCCACAGATACGCAGTATTTT; CDR3: CASSLTSGPTDTQYF
J: TRBJ1-1; size: NA; V: TRBV23-1; D: NA; DNA: TGCGCCAGCAGTCTCCTAAGGAGGTCAGGGGAAGAGGAGAACACTGAAGCTTTCTTT; CDR3: CASSLLRRSGEEENTEAFF
J: TRBJ2-3; size: NA; V: TRBV20-1; D: TRBD2; DNA: TGCAGTGCTAGTGGGGGGAGGTTTAGCGGGAGTCGCACAGATACGCAGTATTTT; CDR3: CSASGGRFSGSRTDTQYF
J: TRBJ1-4; size: NA; V: TRBV4-1; D: TRBD1; DNA: TGCGCCAGCAGCAGAGTAACAGGGGCAACTAATGAAAAACTGTTTTTT; CDR3: CASSRVTGATNEKLFF
J: TRBJ1-1; size: few; V: TRBV6-2/TRBV6-3; D: TRBD1; DNA: TGTGCCAGCAGTCAGGGGGGCACTGAAGCTTTCTTT; CDR3: CASSQGGTEAFF
J: TRBJ2-4; size: NA; V: TRBV4-2; D: TRBD1; DNA: TGTGCCAGCAGCCAGCTCCGGGACAGGGGGCATGGAAACATTCAGTACTTC; CDR3: CASSQLRDRGHGNIQYF
J: TRBJ2-5; size: NA; V: TRBV5-6; D: TRBD1; DNA: TGTGCCAGCAGCTCCGATGGACAGGGGGCTTTTCGGGAGACCCAGTACTTC; CDR3: CASSSDGQGAFRETQYF
J: TRBJ2-3; size: NA; V: TRBV5-1; D: NA; DNA: TGCGCCAGCAGCTTCCAGCGTGAAGATACGCAGTATTTT; CDR3: CASSFQREDTQYF
J: TRBJ2-3; size: NA; V: TRBV12-3/TRBV12-4; D: TRBD1; DNA: TGTGTGACGAATGGACAGGGTTCCGATACGCAGTATTTT; CDR3: CVTNGQGSDTQYF
J: TRBJ1-1; size: NA; V: TRBV10-2; D: NA; DNA: TGCGCCAGCGAAGAGGTCATGAACACTGAAGCTTTCTTT; CDR3: CASEEVMNTEAFF
J: TRBJ1-6; size: NA; V: TRBV27; D: NA; DNA: TGTGCCAGCAACCAGGGCGATAATTCACCCCTCCACTTT; CDR3: CASNQGDNSPLHF
J: TRBJ1-1; size: many; V: TRBV11-2; D: TRBD1; DNA: TGTGCCAGCAGCTTAATCGGGACAGACGCTGAAGCTTTCTTT; CDR3: CASSLIGTDAEAFF
J: TRBJ2-5; size: NA; V: TRBV2; D: TRBD1; DNA: TGTGCCAGCAGTGAGCCGGGACAGGGGACCGAAGAGACCCAGTACTTC; CDR3: CASSEPGQGTEETQYF
J: TRBJ1-1; size: NA; V: TRBV2; D: NA; DNA: TGTGCCAGCCAGACAGATAGGAACACTGAAGCTTTCTTT; CDR3: CASQTDRNTEAFF
J: TRBJ2-5; size: NA; V: TRBV15; D: NA; DNA: TGTGCCACCGAAGAGGGGACCCAGTACTTC; CDR3: CATEEGTQYF
J: TRBJ2-1; size: NA; V: TRBV6-6; D: TRBD2; DNA: TGTGCCAGCAACTCCGGCGGGGGGGCAAATGAGCAGTTCTTC; CDR3: CASNSGGGANEQFF
J: TRBJ1-2; size: NA; V: TRBV5-4; D: NA; DNA: TGTGCCAGCAGCTTGGAACAGCTTAACTATGGCTACACCTTC; CDR3: CASSLEQLNYGYTF
J: TRBJ1-4; size: NA; V: TRBV20-1; D: NA; DNA: TGCAGTGCTAGTCCGGGACTTAATGAAAAACTGTTTTTT; CDR3: CSASPGLNEKLFF
J: TRBJ1-2; size: NA; V: TRBV28; D: TRBD1; DNA: TGTGCCAGCAGTTCGGACAGGGTGTCTAACTATGGCTACACCTTC; CDR3: CASSSDRVSNYGYTF
J: TRBJ1-2; size: NA; V: TRBV27; D: NA; DNA: TGTGCCAGCAGTTTAAGTGCGGGGCGAGTTGGCTACACCTTC; CDR3: CASSLSAGRVGYTF
J: TRBJ2-7; size: NA; V: TRBV5-5; D: TRBD2; DNA: TGTGCCAGCAGCTTGCCGGGGGGAGAGCAGTACTTC; CDR3: CASSLPGGEQYF
J: TRBJ2-5; size: NA; V: TRBV30; D: TRBD2; DNA: TGTGCCTGGGGTAGCGGGGGACCAAGTGAGACCCAGTACTTC; CDR3: CAWGSGGPSETQYF
J: TRBJ1-4; size: NA; V: TRBV5-8; D: TRBD1; DNA: TGTGCCAGCAGCTTGTTCCCCTCGGACAGGGGGCCTGGGAATGAAAAACTGTTTTTT; CDR3: CASSLFPSDRGPGNEKLFF
J: TRBJ1-3; size: NA; V: TRBV6-7; D: TRBD1; DNA: TGTGCCAGCAAAAGGGACAGCTCTGGAAACACCATATATTTT; CDR3: CASKRDSSGNTIYF
J: TRBJ1-1; size: NA; V: TRBV29-1; D: NA; DNA: TGCAGCGTGGTTATTAGGGGCACTGAAGCTTTCTTT; CDR3: CSVVIRGTEAFF
J: TRBJ2-7; size: NA; V: TRBV6-5; D: NA; DNA: TGTGCGTCCCAGGACAGTTACGAGCAGTACTTC; CDR3: CASQDSYEQYF
J: TRBJ2-3; size: NA; V: TRBV25-1; D: NA; DNA: TGTGCCAGCAGTGATCCTAGTAGAAGCACAGATACGCAGTATTTT; CDR3: CASSDPSRSTDTQYF
J: TRBJ2-2; size: few; V: TRBV5-4; D: NA; DNA: TGTGCCAGCAGCTCATTTACAGGACGGAACACCGGGGAGCTGTTTTTT; CDR3: CASSSFTGRNTGELFF
J: TRBJ1-6; size: NA; V: TRBV6-5; D: NA; DNA: TGTGCCAGCAGTTCCGGAGACTCACCCCTCCACTTT; CDR3: CASSSGDSPLHF
J: TRBJ2-1; size: NA; V: TRBV19; D: NA; DNA: TGTGCCAGTGAAAGGGAGACGGGGACCTACAATGAGCAGTTCTTC; CDR3: CASERETGTYNEQFF
J: TRBJ1-6; size: NA; V: TRBV28; D: TRBD1; DNA: TGTGCCAGCAGTGGTGGACAGGGGCTGGGTTATTCACCCCTCCACTTT; CDR3: CASSGGQGLGYSPLHF
J: TRBJ2-5; size: NA; V: TRBV9; D: NA; DNA: TGTGCCAGCGCCCCCTCGGGGGCTAGCGGTTCAGAGACCCAGTACTTC; CDR3: CASAPSGASGSETQYF
J: TRBJ2-5; size: NA; V: TRBV9; D: NA; DNA: TGTGCCAGCAGCGTACGCCCGACTGGGGCGCCAGAGACCCAGTACTTC; CDR3: CASSVRPTGAPETQYF
J: TRBJ1-1; size: NA; V: TRBV5-4; D: NA; DNA: TGTGCCAGCAGCGCGCAGGGCGTTCGCACTGAAGCTTTCTTT; CDR3: CASSAQGVRTEAFF
J: TRBJ1-2; size: NA; V: TRBV18; D: TRBD1; DNA: TGTGCCAGCTCACCGGAGGGGACAGGCCTTAACTATGGCTACACCTTC; CDR3: CASSPEGTGLNYGYTF
J: TRBJ1-2; size: NA; V: TRBV27; D: NA; DNA: TGTGCCAGCAGTGAGAGGACACAGGCGATCTATGGCTACACCTTC; CDR3: CASSERTQAIYGYTF
J: TRBJ2-4; size: once; V: TRBV5-1; D: TRBD1; DNA: TGCGCCAGCAGCTTGGATTGGACAGGGGGTGCCAAAAACATTCAGTACTTC; CDR3: CASSLDWTGGAKNIQYF
J: TRBJ2-2; size: NA; V: TRBV9; D: TRBD2; DNA: TGTGCCAGCAGCGGAGGGACTAGCCCAGCGAACACCGGGGAGCTGTTTTTT; CDR3: CASSGGTSPANTGELFF